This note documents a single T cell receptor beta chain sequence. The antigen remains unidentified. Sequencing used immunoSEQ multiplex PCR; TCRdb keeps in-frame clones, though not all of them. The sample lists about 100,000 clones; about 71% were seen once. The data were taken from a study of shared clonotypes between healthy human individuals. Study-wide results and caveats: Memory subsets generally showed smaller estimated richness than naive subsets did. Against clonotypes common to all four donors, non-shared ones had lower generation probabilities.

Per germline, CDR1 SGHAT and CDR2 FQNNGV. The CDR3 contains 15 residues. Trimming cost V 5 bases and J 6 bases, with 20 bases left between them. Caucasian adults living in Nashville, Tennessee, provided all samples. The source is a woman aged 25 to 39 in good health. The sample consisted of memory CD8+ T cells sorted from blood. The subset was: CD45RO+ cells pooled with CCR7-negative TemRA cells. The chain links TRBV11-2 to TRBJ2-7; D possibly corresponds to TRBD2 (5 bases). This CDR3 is CASSPLGAAAREQYF. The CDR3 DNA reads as TGTGCCAGCAGCCCCCTGGGAGCGGCAGCGCGCGAGCAGTACTTC.